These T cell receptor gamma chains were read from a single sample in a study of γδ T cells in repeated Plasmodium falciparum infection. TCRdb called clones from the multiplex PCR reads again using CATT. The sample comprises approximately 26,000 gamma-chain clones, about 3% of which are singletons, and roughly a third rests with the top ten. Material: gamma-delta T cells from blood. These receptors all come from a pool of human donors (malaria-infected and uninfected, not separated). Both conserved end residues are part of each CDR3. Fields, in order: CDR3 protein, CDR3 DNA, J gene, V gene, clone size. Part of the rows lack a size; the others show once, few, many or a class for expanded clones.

CDR3aa: CALWEVRWYKKLF; CDR3nt: TGTGCCTTGTGGGAGGTGCGATGGTATAAGAAACTCTTT; j_gene: TRGJ1/TRGJ2; v_gene: TRGV9; abundance: many
CDR3aa: CALWDLEGLGKKIKVF; CDR3nt: TGTGCCTTGTGGGATCTAGAAGGGTTGGGCAAAAAAATCAAGGTATTT; j_gene: TRGJP; v_gene: TRGV9; abundance: many
CDR3aa: CATWDRPGDYYKKLF; CDR3nt: TGTGCCACCTGGGATAGGCCGGGAGATTATTATAAGAAACTCTTT; j_gene: TRGJ1/TRGJ2; v_gene: TRGV8; abundance: many
CDR3aa: CAKTLEKLF; CDR3nt: TGTGCCAAGACGCTGGAGAAACTCTTT; j_gene: TRGJ1/TRGJ2; v_gene: TRGV9; abundance: many
CDR3aa: CATWDRPRSDWIKTF; CDR3nt: TGTGCCACCTGGGACAGGCCAAGGAGTGATTGGATCAAGACGTTT; j_gene: TRGJP2; v_gene: TRGV3; abundance: many
CDR3aa: CALWEVPGIWKLF; CDR3nt: TGTGCCTTGTGGGAGGTGCCCGGGATTTGGAAACTCTTT; j_gene: TRGJ1/TRGJ2; v_gene: TRGV9; abundance: medium-sized
CDR3aa: CALWEVMRNKKLF; CDR3nt: TGTGCCTTGTGGGAGGTGATGAGGAATAAGAAACTCTTT; j_gene: TRGJ1/TRGJ2; v_gene: TRGV9; abundance: many
CDR3aa: CATWVLSFRRYKKLF; CDR3nt: TGTGCCACCTGGGTCCTCTCCTTTAGGAGGTATAAGAAACTCTTT; j_gene: TRGJ1/TRGJ2; v_gene: TRGV3; abundance: many
CDR3aa: CATWDLTRKKLF; CDR3nt: TGTGCCACCTGGGACCTAACCAGGAAGAAACTCTTT; j_gene: TRGJ1/TRGJ2; v_gene: TRGV4; abundance: -
CDR3aa: CALWEELQELGKKIKVF; CDR3nt: TGTGCCTTGTGGGAGGAGTTGCAAGAGTTGGGCAAAAAAATCAAGGTATTT; j_gene: TRGJP; v_gene: TRGV9; abundance: many
CDR3aa: CATWGRPNYYRKLF; CDR3nt: TGTGCCACCTGGGGCAGGCCGAATTATTATAGGAAACTCTTT; j_gene: TRGJ1/TRGJ2; v_gene: TRGV3; abundance: many
CDR3aa: CALWEVRWFKIF; CDR3nt: TGTGCCTTGTGGGAGGTGCGTTGGTTCAAGATATTT; j_gene: TRGJP1; v_gene: TRGV9; abundance: medium-sized
CDR3aa: CATWDGPMYSSDWIKTF; CDR3nt: TGTGCCACCTGGGACGGGCCAATGTATAGTAGTGATTGGATCAAGACGTTT; j_gene: TRGJP2; v_gene: TRGV2; abundance: many
CDR3aa: CATWDRPSYYKKLF; CDR3nt: TGTGCCACCTGGGACAGGCCGAGTTATTATAAGAAACTCTTT; j_gene: TRGJ1/TRGJ2; v_gene: TRGV3; abundance: medium-sized
CDR3aa: CATWDRLGYKKLF; CDR3nt: TGTGCCACCTGGGACAGGCTAGGATATAAGAAACTCTTT; j_gene: TRGJ1/TRGJ2; v_gene: TRGV5; abundance: many
CDR3aa: CATWDDPRGDYYKKLF; CDR3nt: TGTGCCACCTGGGATGATCCCCGTGGAGATTATTATAAGAAACTCTTT; j_gene: TRGJ1/TRGJ2; v_gene: TRGV4; abundance: many
CDR3aa: CATWDGLGHTTGWFKIF; CDR3nt: TGTGCCACCTGGGATGGGCTCGGCCATACCACTGGTTGGTTCAAGATATTT; j_gene: TRGJP1; v_gene: TRGV4; abundance: many
CDR3aa: CATWDRSKYKKLF; CDR3nt: TGTGCCACCTGGGATAGGTCGAAGTATAAGAAACTCTTT; j_gene: TRGJ1/TRGJ2; v_gene: TRGV8; abundance: many
CDR3aa: CALWEVHVELGKKIKVF; CDR3nt: TGTGCCTTGTGGGAGGTGCACGTGGAGTTGGGCAAAAAAATCAAGGTATTT; j_gene: TRGJP; v_gene: TRGV9; abundance: medium-sized
CDR3aa: CALWEGNKKLF; CDR3nt: TGTGCCTTGTGGGAAGGCAATAAGAAACTCTTT; j_gene: TRGJ1/TRGJ2; v_gene: TRGV9; abundance: many
CDR3aa: CATWDGLNYYKKLF; CDR3nt: TGTGCCACCTGGGACGGCCTCAATTATTATAAGAAACTCTTT; j_gene: TRGJ1/TRGJ2; v_gene: TRGV4; abundance: many
CDR3aa: CATWDGPGDWIKTF; CDR3nt: TGTGCCACCTGGGACGGGCCGGGAGATTGGATCAAGACGTTT; j_gene: TRGJP2; v_gene: TRGV2; abundance: many
CDR3aa: CATWDRRSSDWIKTF; CDR3nt: TGTGCCACCTGGGACAGGCGTAGTAGTGATTGGATCAAGACGTTT; j_gene: TRGJP2; v_gene: TRGV5; abundance: many
CDR3aa: CATWGTSDWIKTF; CDR3nt: TGTGCCACCTGGGGGACGAGTGATTGGATCAAGACGTTT; j_gene: TRGJP2; v_gene: TRGV4; abundance: many
CDR3aa: CATWDRLNDWIKTF; CDR3nt: TGTGCCACCTGGGACAGGCTTAATGATTGGATCAAGACGTTT; j_gene: TRGJP2; v_gene: TRGV5; abundance: many
CDR3aa: CATWAPFLYYKKLF; CDR3nt: TGTGCCACCTGGGCACCGTTTTTATATTATAAGAAACTCTTT; j_gene: TRGJ1/TRGJ2; v_gene: TRGV4; abundance: many
CDR3aa: CATWDGPLWATGWFKIF; CDR3nt: TGTGCCACCTGGGACGGTCCCCTTTGGGCCACTGGTTGGTTCAAGATATTT; j_gene: TRGJP1; v_gene: TRGV2; abundance: many
CDR3aa: CATWDNLSYYKKLF; CDR3nt: TGTGCCACCTGGGACAACTTATCGTATTATAAGAAACTCTTT; j_gene: TRGJ1/TRGJ2; v_gene: TRGV3; abundance: many
CDR3aa: CALWEAQYKKLF; CDR3nt: TGTGCCTTGTGGGAGGCCCAATATAAGAAACTCTTT; j_gene: TRGJ1/TRGJ2; v_gene: TRGV9; abundance: medium-sized
CDR3aa: CATCWGYKKLF; CDR3nt: TGTGCCACCTGCTGGGGTTATAAGAAACTCTTT; j_gene: TRGJ1/TRGJ2; v_gene: TRGV8; abundance: medium-sized
CDR3aa: CATWRCSSDWIKTF; CDR3nt: TGTGCCACCTGGAGATGTAGTAGTGATTGGATCAAGACGTTT; j_gene: TRGJP2; v_gene: TRGV8; abundance: many
CDR3aa: CALWEAGTYYKKLF; CDR3nt: TGTGCCTTGTGGGAGGCCGGCACCTATTATAAGAAACTCTTT; j_gene: TRGJ1/TRGJ2; v_gene: TRGV9; abundance: medium-sized
CDR3aa: CATWDGHTTGWFKIF; CDR3nt: TGTGCCACCTGGGACGGTCATACCACTGGTTGGTTCAAGATATTT; j_gene: TRGJP1; v_gene: TRGV2; abundance: many
CDR3aa: CATWTGRLNYYKKLF; CDR3nt: TGTGCCACCTGGACCGGACGTCTCAATTATTATAAGAAACTCTTT; j_gene: TRGJ1/TRGJ2; v_gene: TRGV2; abundance: many
CDR3aa: CATWDGHCYYKKLF; CDR3nt: TGTGCCACCTGGGACGGACATTGTTATTATAAGAAACTCTTT; j_gene: TRGJ1/TRGJ2; v_gene: TRGV5; abundance: many
CDR3aa: CALWERVYYKKLF; CDR3nt: TGTGCCTTGTGGGAGCGCGTTTATTATAAGAAGCTCTTT; j_gene: TRGJ1/TRGJ2; v_gene: TRGV9; abundance: many
CDR3aa: CATMNYYKKLF; CDR3nt: TGTGCCACCATGAATTATTATAAGAAACTCTTT; j_gene: TRGJ1/TRGJ2; v_gene: TRGV4; abundance: medium-sized
CDR3aa: CSGSIRGGELGKKIKVF; CDR3nt: TGCAGCGGGAGTATAAGGGGAGGCGAGTTGGGCAAAAAAATCAAGGTATTT; j_gene: TRGJP; v_gene: TRGV9; abundance: many
CDR3aa: CALWEAAYYKKLF; CDR3nt: TGTGCCTTGTGGGAGGCCGCTTATTATAAGAAACTCTTT; j_gene: TRGJ1/TRGJ2; v_gene: TRGV9; abundance: many
CDR3aa: CATWDNCDWIKTF; CDR3nt: TGTGCCACCTGGGACAACTGTGATTGGATCAAGACGTTT; j_gene: TRGJP2; v_gene: TRGV3; abundance: many
CDR3aa: CATWDEGDYKKLF; CDR3nt: TGTGCCACCTGGGACGAGGGGGATTATAAGAAACTCTTT; j_gene: TRGJ1/TRGJ2; v_gene: TRGV4; abundance: many
CDR3aa: CATWVLRVYYKKLF; CDR3nt: TGTGCCACCTGGGTTCTGCGGGTCTATTATAAGAAACTCTTT; j_gene: TRGJ1/TRGJ2; v_gene: TRGV8; abundance: medium-sized